This entry lists 3 T cell receptor beta chains sequenced from one sample in a study of blood T cell repertoires in COVID-19. The data were produced by immunoSEQ multiplex PCR, yet TCRdb's version contains in-frame clones alone and is incomplete. This table has around 300,000 clones, 80% to 90% appearing once. The specimen sequenced was peripheral blood. The receptors here all came from a woman aged 70-85 years with acute or convalescent COVID-19.

This chain uses TRBV19 with TRBJ1-2; tentative D call: TRBD1 (5 bases). The germline V gene has CDR1 LNHDA and CDR2 SQIVND (reference sequence). Trimming cost V 11 bases and J 2 bases, with 9 bases left between them. The CDR3 loop spans 11 amino acids. The CDR3 protein is CAARGNYGYTF. In DNA form, the CDR3 reads TGTGCCGCTCGGGGGAACTATGGCTACACCTTC.

V usage is TRBV15 and J usage is TRBJ2-3; 7 nucleotides line up with TRBD2. J gave up 0 bases and V 3 bases, and 3 bases lay outside the gene matches. Germline CDR1 is LNHNV and CDR2 is YYDKDF (reference sequence). The CDR3 loop spans 15 amino acids. CDR3 sequence (DNA): TGTGCCACCAGCAGGACAGCGGGGAGCACAGATACGCAGTATTTT. Translated: CATSRTAGSTDTQYF.

The gene calls are TRBV11-2 and TRBJ2-7; 9 bases match TRBD2. CDR1 and CDR2 from the germline V gene are SGHAT and FQNNGV. This CDR3 contains 15 residues. The V and J ends lost 3 bases and 5 bases, in that order; junction bases with no gene match: 8. In nucleotides, the CDR3 is TGTGCCAGCAGCTTCTCTCTAGCGGGGAGAAACGAGCAGTACTTC. Its translation: CASSFSLAGRNEQYF.